These 9 T cell receptor beta chains came from one sample sequenced in a study of CD8+CD57+ T cells in acquired aplastic anemia (dated by TCRdb to about 2018). The sample was run on an Illumina HiSeq 2000. Profiling of TCR beta VDJ combinations and CDR3 sequences used genomic DNA as the template. TCRdb reran the public reads through fastp at Q25 and MiXCR, keeping productive beta chains. When rows share a CDR3 protein, they turn into one entry using the most common DNA and genes. The sample includes about 98,000 distinct CDR3 sequences, with 55% to 75% observed a single time. About 62% of the sample is in the top ten clones. The patients picked for sequencing were ones in whom flow cytometry had shown an expansion of CD8+CD57+ cells. Sequencing used sorted CD4+, CD8+, or CD8+CD57+ T cells (not recorded which) from PBMCs. All receptors come from a human donor with aplastic anemia.

A few counts support this clonotype. J is TRBJ2-5 and V is TRBV10-3, with 7 nucleotides matching TRBD1. The CDR3 is 15 amino acids. With 2 bases clipped from V and 4 bases from J, the junction kept 7 bases outside the gene matches. CDR1 and CDR2 from the germline V gene are ENHRY and SYGVKD. The CDR3 region is CAISEEVGGRETQYF. CDR3 DNA sequence: TGTGCCATCAGTGAGGAGGTAGGGGGCAGAGAGACCCAGTACTTC.

This clonotype has only a few counts. CDR3 amino acids: CSARRGPSNSPLHF. CDR3 nucleotides: TGCAGTGCTAGAAGAGGGCCGTCCAATTCACCCCTCCACTTT. V is TRBV20-1 and J is TRBJ1-6; no reliable D call. The CDR3 has 14 amino acids. Germline assignment: CDR1 DFQATT and CDR2 SNEGSKA (reference sequence). The V and J ends lost 2 bases and 7 bases respectively, with 12 bases between them.

In its sample, this clonotype was seen a few times. V and J are TRBV7-8 and TRBJ2-5, with D possibly matching TRBD1 (5 bases). The ends were cut back, 1 base at V and 5 bases at J, with 14 bases in the middle. Germline V gene lookup returns CDR1 SGHVS and CDR2 FQNEAQ. The CDR3 contains 15 residues. CDR3 amino acids: CASSLGPQGPETQYF. As DNA, the CDR3 is TGTGCCAGCAGCTTAGGACCTCAGGGTCCCGAGACCCAGTACTTC.

The genes are TRBV10-1 and TRBJ1-1; no definite D call. The V gene lost 0 bases and the J gene lost 1 base, with 6 bases spanning the gap. The CDR3 length is 14 residues. From germline, CDR1 is WNHNN and CDR2 SYGVQD (reference sequence). For the CDR3, the DNA is TGCGCCAGCAGTGAGTCAACCTGGAACACTGAAGCTTTCTTT. As protein: CASSESTWNTEAFF.

The chain links TRBV29-1 to TRBJ2-3, with TRBD2 identical over 9 bases. Unmatched junction bases numbered 10, after V lost 6 bases and J lost 6 bases. Germline-derived CDR1 and CDR2 are SQVTM and ANQGSEA. The CDR3 contains 14 residues. The CDR3 bases are TGCAGCGTGAGTACTAGCGGGTCTAGCGATACGCAGTATTTT. Its protein is CSVSTSGSSDTQYF.

The chain carries TRBV12-3 or TRBV12-4 and TRBJ1-6, with 7 bases matching TRBD1. CDR3 length: 13 amino acids. Trimming cost V 6 bases and J 10 bases; bases outside gene matches: 6. CDR3 protein: CASSQQGKSPLHF. The CDR3 DNA is TGTGCCAGCAGCCAACAGGGGAAATCACCCCTCCACTTT.

This clonotype was detected only once. The chain links TRBV11-1 to TRBJ1-2, with D hard to call. The length of the CDR3 is 16 residues. Trimming left V 0 bases short and J 0 bases short, with 11 bases between. Germline-derived CDR1 and CDR2 are SGHAT and FQDESV (reference sequence). The CDR3 spells CASSLAKRKSNYGYTF. The CDR3 nucleotides are TGTGCCAGCAGCTTAGCGAAGAGGAAGTCTAACTATGGCTACACCTTC.

This clonotype showed up just a few times. V gene TRBV19 combines with J gene TRBJ1-1; 9 bases fit TRBD1. The V segment lost 7 bases and the J segment 2 bases; nucleotides outside the gene matches: 5. The CDR3 is 14 amino acids. Per germline, CDR1 LNHDA and CDR2 SQIVND (reference sequence). The CDR3 loop is CASMDRGRNTEAFF. The CDR3 DNA reads TGTGCCAGTATGGACAGGGGCCGCAACACTGAAGCTTTCTTT. The full variable domain, rest sourced from reference TRBV19 and TRBJ1-1, is DGGITQSPKYLFRKEGQNVTLSCEQNLNHDAMYWYRQDPGQGLRLIYYSQIVNDFQKGDIAEGYSVSREKKESFPLTVTSAQKNPTAFYLCASMDRGRNTEAFFGQGTRLTVV.

This clonotype was seen a few times. The chain couples TRBV10-2 to TRBJ2-7; possibly TRBD2 for D (5 bases). The ends were cut back, 3 bases at V and 0 bases at J, with 12 bases in the middle. The CDR3 is 15 residues long. Germline lookup yields CDR1 WSHSY and CDR2 SAAADI. The CDR3 DNA reads as TGCGCCAGCAGTGATGTAGAGGGTAGCTCCTACGAGCAGTACTTC. Its translation: CASSDVEGSSYEQYF.